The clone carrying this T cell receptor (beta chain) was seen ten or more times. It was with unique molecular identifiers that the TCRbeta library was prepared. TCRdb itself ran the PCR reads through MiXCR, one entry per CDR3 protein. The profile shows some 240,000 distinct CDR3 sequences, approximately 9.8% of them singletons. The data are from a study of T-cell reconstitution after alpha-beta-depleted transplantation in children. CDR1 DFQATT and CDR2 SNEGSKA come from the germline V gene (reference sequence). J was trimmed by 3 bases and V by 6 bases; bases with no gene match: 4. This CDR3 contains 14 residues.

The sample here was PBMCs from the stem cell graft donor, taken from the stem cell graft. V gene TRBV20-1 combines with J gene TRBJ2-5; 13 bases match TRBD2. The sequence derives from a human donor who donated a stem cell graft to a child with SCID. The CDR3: CSATGLAGEETQYF. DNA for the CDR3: TGCAGTGCAACAGGACTAGCGGGGGAAGAGACCCAGTACTTC.